This T cell receptor (beta chain) was sequenced in a study of molecular identifiers for immune sequencing clone quantification. Naive CD8 libraries used 20,000 to 1,000,000 sorted cells and 10%, 30% or 50% RNA. This clonotype was picked up many times. Trimming removed 5 bases at V and 0 bases at J, with 9 bases between. Per germline, CDR1 SEHNR and CDR2 FQNEAQ (reference sequence). CDR3 length: 14 residues. TCRdb fed the PCR reads into MiXCR, producing one record per CDR3 protein. The sample includes tens of thousands of distinct CDR3 sequences, less than 25% of them seen just once. The source is a human donor in good health. Some libraries in this study had Jurkat cell RNA spiked in. Sequencing was done on a sample of naive CD8+ T cells from blood, with Jurkat cell RNA spiked in. Subset meaning: FACS-sorted CD8+CD4-CCR7+CD45RA+ naive T cells. The V call is TRBV7-9, the J call TRBJ2-3, with D possibly being TRBD1 or TRBD2 (5 bases each). The CDR3 sequence is CASSPGPSTDTQYF. CDR3 bases: TGTGCCAGCAGCCCGGGACCGAGCACAGATACGCAGTATTTT.